This T cell receptor beta chain came from a study of cytomegalovirus exposure and HLA in healthy donors. General study findings and limits: The finding came from a later analysis; first-cohort TCR clusters tended to co-occur in the approximately 120 validation repertoires. Specificity of a few CMV-associated chains for CMV antigens was verified in vitro.

Details on this clone: The target antigen is unknown.

The table came from immunoSEQ multiplex PCR; TCRdb's copy has only in-frame clones and leaves some out. The profile covers about 170,000 clones, with less than 90% appearing a single time and about 2.3% taken by the ten largest. CDR3 size: 12 residues. The genes are TRBV21-1 and TRBJ1-5. TRBV21-1 is recorded as a pseudogene. This receptor was taken from a woman younger than 30 in good health and CMV-seronegative. Material: PBMCs. The CDR3 region has the DNA TGTGCCAGCAGCAAACTGAATCAGCCCCAGCATTTT. Translating it yields CASSKLNQPQHF.